Listed here are 20 T cell receptor beta chains from one sample, sequenced in a study of molecular identifiers for immune sequencing clone quantification. TCRdb reprocessed the PCR reads with MiXCR, giving one entry per CDR3 protein. The sample records approximately 500,000 distinct CDR3 sequences, 20% to 25% being singletons. The specimen sequenced was naive CD8+ T cells from blood, with Jurkat cell RNA spiked in. Subset defined: FACS-sorted CD8+CD4-CCR7+CD45RA+ naive T cells. Receptors originate from a human donor in good health. Some libraries in this study had Jurkat cell RNA spiked in.

Ten or more counts support this clonotype. The CDR3 reads CASSVDILTDTQYF. CDR3 in DNA: TGTGCCAGCAGCGTAGACATTCTGACAGATACGCAGTATTTT. This rearrangement joins TRBV9 to TRBJ2-3; D gene uncertain. CDR1 is SGDLS, CDR2 YYNGEE, per germline. Trimming removed 0 bases from V and 3 bases from J, with 8 bases in between. CDR3 length: 14 residues.

The chain is built from TRBV2 and TRBJ2-2; D gene uncertain. The germline V gene encodes CDR1 SNHLY and CDR2 FYNNEI. V was clipped by 3 bases and J by 2 bases, with 7 bases between them. The CDR3 extends over 14 amino acids. The CDR3 region is CASSDRTNTGELFF. The CDR3 DNA reads as TGTGCCAGCAGTGATCGGACCAACACCGGGGAGCTGTTTTTT.

Points on this clonotype: A much larger clone differs from this one at a single base, so this may be a read error. Without the conserved terminal phenylalanine or tryptophan, this CDR3 likely stems from a read error. The chain is built from TRBV28 and TRBJ1-1; 7 bases line up with TRBD1. V gave up 6 bases and J gave up 3 bases; unmatched junction bases: 13. Germline V CDR1 and CDR2: MDHEN, SYDVKM. The length of the CDR3 is 16 residues. The CDR3 region has the DNA TGTGCCAGCAGCTATACATTGGACAGGCCTGACACTGAAGCTTTCCTT. It codes for CASSYTLDRPDTEAFL.

This chain uses TRBV7-2 with TRBJ1-6; D possibly corresponds to TRBD1 (5 bases). V was trimmed by 7 bases and J by 0 bases, leaving 19 bases between them. CDR1 and CDR2 from the germline V gene are SGHTA and FQGNSA. CDR3 length: 18 amino acids. This chain's CDR3 is CASTEDGHPSSYNSPLHF. The DNA of the CDR3 is TGTGCCAGCACCGAAGATGGACACCCGAGCTCCTATAATTCACCCCTCCACTTT.

A few counts support this clonotype. The chain combines TRBV20-1 with TRBJ2-1; no firm D call. V shed 6 bases and J shed 3 bases, with 15 bases lying between them. There are 14 residues in the CDR3. Germline CDR1 is DFQATT and CDR2 is SNEGSKA (reference sequence). CDR3 nucleotides: TGCAGTGCCAAGAGCCAGAGAGTCTACAATGAGCAGTTCTTC. Translation: CSAKSQRVYNEQFF.

This clonotype was recorded a few times. The genes are TRBV24-1 and TRBJ2-7, with 8 bases fitting TRBD1. CDR1 is KGHDR, CDR2 SFDVKD, per germline. The length of the CDR3 is 17 residues. J was trimmed by 0 bases and V by 4 bases; bases with no gene match: 10. The CDR3 loop is CATSDNDRGLSSYEQYF. CDR3 nucleotide sequence: TGTGCCACCAGTGACAACGACAGGGGACTTAGCTCCTACGAGCAGTACTTC.

The chain links TRBV7-9 to TRBJ2-1, with TRBD1 matching over 9 bases. V gave up 5 bases and J gave up 8 bases; unmatched junction bases: 10. CDR1 and CDR2 from the germline V gene are SEHNR and FQNEAQ (reference sequence). The CDR3 extends over 15 amino acids. CDR3: CASSPRQGGLDEQFF. In DNA, the CDR3 is TGTGCCAGCAGCCCCCGACAGGGGGGCCTCGATGAGCAGTTCTTC.

The chain has TRBV7-3 and TRBJ1-1; the D gene is possibly TRBD1 (5 bases). The V gene's germline CDR1 is SGHTA and CDR2 FQGTGA. The CDR3 is 13 amino acids. V dropped 0 bases and J dropped 6 bases, with 8 bases sitting between them. The CDR3: CASSLTSGAEAFF. The CDR3 region has the DNA TGTGCCAGCAGCTTAACGTCGGGGGCTGAAGCTTTCTTT.

The rearrangement links TRBV4-2 to TRBJ2-2, with 9 bases lining up with TRBD1. Per the germline V gene, CDR1 is LGHNA and CDR2 is YNFKEQ. Unmatched junction bases numbered 7, after V lost 4 bases and J lost 1 base. This CDR3 spans 17 amino acids. The CDR3 nucleotides read TGTGCCAGCAGCCCGAAGCCGGGACAGGGGAACACCGGGGAGCTGTTTTTT. Its protein product is CASSPKPGQGNTGELFF.

The chain joins TRBV6-2 or TRBV6-3 to TRBJ2-7, with D tentatively TRBD1 (6 bases). With 10 bases removed from V and 5 bases from J, the gap between germline ends came to 18 bases. The germline V gene has CDR1 MNHEY and CDR2 SVGEGT. The CDR3 consists of 13 residues. CDR3 coding DNA: TGTGCCACCTCGCCGGACAGAGGTGACGAGCAGTACTTC. Amino acid sequence: CATSPDRGDEQYF.

There are a few counts of this clonotype. J is TRBJ2-2 and V is TRBV27, with D possibly matching TRBD1 (6 bases). The germline V gene encodes CDR1 MNHEY and CDR2 SMNVEV (reference sequence). CDR3 size: 15 residues. V was shortened by 3 bases and J by 6 bases, with 14 bases between the two germline ends. CDR3 sequence reads: CASSLAGGMSGELFF. Here the CDR3 DNA reads TGTGCCAGCAGTTTGGCTGGGGGCATGTCCGGGGAGCTGTTTTTT.

This clonotype was seen a handful of times. A much more abundant neighbour one base away suggests this may be a read error. This chain joins TRBV29-1 and TRBJ2-3; no definite D call. Germline assignment: CDR1 SQVTM and CDR2 ANQGSEA. The CDR3 is 11 amino acids. V lost 6 bases to trimming and J lost 9 bases, with 13 bases between them. The CDR3 sequence: CSVDQDGTQYF. The DNA for the CDR3 is TGCAGCGTCGACCAGGACGGGACGCAGTATTTT.

Many counts were recorded for this clonotype. The chain is built from TRBV4-3 and TRBJ2-1, with 8 positions matching TRBD1. J was trimmed by 9 bases and V by 0 bases; bases with no gene match: 10. CDR1 and CDR2 (germline): LGHNA, YSLEER. This CDR3 region has 16 residues. The CDR3 DNA sequence: TGCGCCAGCAGCCAAGATCGACAGGGGTACCTAACTGAGCAGTTCTTC. Amino acid sequence: CASSQDRQGYLTEQFF.

The chain carries TRBV4-3 and TRBJ2-1, with 7 bases that match TRBD2. The V gene's germline CDR1 is LGHNA and CDR2 YSLEER. Trimming at V came to 0 bases and at J to 7 bases, leaving 9 bases not matched to a gene. This CDR3 spans 16 amino acids. The CDR3 spells CASSQDVRGFTNEQFF. DNA of the CDR3: TGCGCCAGCAGCCAAGATGTGCGGGGGTTTACTAATGAGCAGTTCTTC.

The gene calls are TRBV3-1 and TRBJ2-3; 12 positions agree with TRBD2. V lost 0 bases, J lost 4 bases, and 8 bases stayed unmatched. This CDR3 has 18 residues. CDR1 and CDR2 from the germline V gene are LGHDT and YNNKEL (reference sequence). The CDR3 is CASSQDMTSGRRADTQYF. As DNA, the CDR3 is TGTGCCAGCAGCCAAGATATGACTAGCGGGAGAAGGGCAGATACGCAGTATTTT.

The chain recombines TRBV19 with TRBJ2-5, with TRBD1 identical over 7 bases. The CDR3 is made up of 17 amino acids. Per the germline V gene, CDR1 is LNHDA and CDR2 is SQIVND (reference sequence). V lost 5 bases, J lost 2 bases, and 14 bases stayed unmatched. The CDR3 spells CASSSLTGPVRQETQYF. The CDR3 nucleotides are TGTGCCAGTAGTTCCCTGACAGGGCCGGTAAGACAAGAGACCCAGTACTTC.

This clonotype was observed many times. The V gene is TRBV3-1, the J gene TRBJ2-2; D is uncertain. The CDR3 totals 13 residues. V was cut by 4 bases and J by 5 bases, with 8 bases left in between. Germline CDR1 is LGHDT and CDR2 is YNNKEL (reference sequence). CDR3 sequence: CASSPPETGELFF. In DNA, the CDR3 is TGTGCCAGCAGCCCACCGGAGACCGGGGAGCTGTTTTTT. Full variable domain (rest looked up from reference TRBV3-1 and TRBJ2-2): DTAVSQTPKYLVTQMGNDKSIKCEQNLGHDTMYWYKQDSKKFLKIMFSYNNKELIINETVPNRFSPKSPDKAHLNLHINSLELGDSAVYFCASSPPETGELFFGEGSRLTVL.

As concerns this clonotype: One end of the junction varies from germline; a read error may be responsible. This CDR3 reads CASSWEGVWSTDTLYF. The CDR3, as DNA: TGTGCCAGCAGCTGGGAGGGGGTTTGGAGCACAGATACGCTGTATTTT. This chain joins TRBV7-9 and TRBJ2-3; TRBD2 might be the D (7 bases). Germline-derived CDR1 and CDR2 are SEHNR and FQNEAQ (reference sequence). The CDR3 is 16 amino acids. Using reference TRBV7-9 and TRBJ2-3 for the parts outside the CDR3, the full variable domain is DTGVSQNPRHKITKRGQNVTFRCDPISEHNRLYWYRQTLGQGPEFLTYFQNEAQLEKSRLLSDRFSAERPKGSFSTLEIQRTEQGDSAMYLCASSWEGVWSTDTLYFGPGTRLTVL.

This clonotype was seen at least ten times. The chain combines TRBV6-5 with TRBJ2-3; perhaps TRBD1 as D (6 bases). Per germline, CDR1 MNHEY and CDR2 SVGAGI. V lost 0 bases to trimming and J lost 3 bases, with 10 bases between them. The CDR3 is 15 residues long. DNA of the CDR3: TGTGCCAGCAGTTACTCGACCCAGGGGACAGATACGCAGTATTTT. This gives the protein CASSYSTQGTDTQYF.

In the case of this clonotype: This may stem from a read error, because a much larger clone lies one nucleotide away. The chain uses TRBV29-1 and TRBJ2-7, with D possibly TRBD2 on 5 matching bases. V was shortened by 4 bases and J by 5 bases, with 12 bases between the two germline ends. In germline, CDR1 is SQVTM, CDR2 ANQGSEA. The CDR3 is made up of 12 amino acids. The CDR3 sequence: CSVGGIGDEQYF. The CDR3 DNA sequence: TGCAGCGTTGGAGGGATCGGGGACGAGCAGTACTTC.